This is a list of T cell receptor beta chains from one sample in a study of early T cells in non-severe SARS-CoV-2 infection. TCRdb reprocessed the 5' RACE reads with MiXCR, giving one entry per CDR3 protein. Of about 70,000 distinct CDR3 sequences in the sample, around 5% were seen once. The sample consisted of whole blood, taken at baseline. The source of these receptors is an adult who was a healthcare worker with PCR-confirmed SARS-CoV-2 infection or an uninfected control (not recorded which). Each CDR3 is given with its conserved first and last residue. A D gene is named only where the DNA matches it firmly. Size is stated for part of the rows, as once, few or many counts, or as a class when the clone is expanded.

TRBJ1-2	-	TRBV6-1	many	CASSNLGGPEGPIKANYGYTF	TGTGCCAGCAGCAACCTAGGGGGGCCGGAAGGCCCGATCAAGGCTAACTATGGCTACACCTTC
TRBJ2-3	TRBD1	TRBV5-4	many	CASSNGQGTSTDTQYF	TGTGCCAGCAGCAACGGACAGGGAACTAGCACAGATACGCAGTATTTT
TRBJ2-7	TRBD1	TRBV27	many	CASSLRTGTSYEQYF	TGTGCCAGCAGTTTAAGGACAGGGACCTCCTACGAGCAGTACTTC
TRBJ2-2	TRBD1	TRBV7-2	-	CASSPGQGRTPGSRELFF	TGTGCCAGCAGCCCCGGACAGGGGAGAACACCGGGGTCGCGGGAGCTGTTTTTT
TRBJ1-4	-	TRBV29-1	many	CSVRAGVANEKLFF	TGCAGCGTCCGAGCGGGGGTGGCCAATGAAAAACTGTTTTTT
TRBJ2-3	TRBD2	TRBV5-6	many	CASSLELAGRTRTDTQYF	TGTGCCAGCAGCTTGGAACTAGCGGGTCGGACGCGCACAGATACGCAGTATTTT
TRBJ2-3	TRBD1	TRBV30	many	CAWDRGQGGGDTQYF	TGTGCCTGGGATCGTGGACAGGGAGGCGGAGATACGCAGTATTTT
TRBJ2-7	TRBD1	TRBV4-1	many	CASSLGTQGAGVYEQYF	TGCGCCAGCAGCCTTGGTACACAGGGGGCAGGTGTCTACGAGCAGTACTTC
TRBJ2-5	TRBD1	TRBV5-1	few	CASSYRDSVNHF	TGCGCCAGCAGCTACCGGGACAGCGTAAATCACTTC
TRBJ2-1	TRBD2	TRBV5-1	many	CASSLKGGRAFDNEQFF	TGCGCCAGCAGCTTGAAGGGCGGGAGGGCCTTTGACAATGAGCAGTTCTTC
TRBJ1-1	-	TRBV12-3/TRBV12-4	-	CASSFGYTEAFF	TGTGCCAGCAGTTTCGGGTACACTGAAGCTTTCTTT
TRBJ1-1	-	TRBV6-5	many	CASSSDWGLNTEAFF	TGTGCCAGCAGTTCCGACTGGGGGCTGAACACTGAAGCTTTCTTT
TRBJ2-3	-	TRBV20-1	-	CSASGVDTQYF	TGCAGTGCTAGTGGAGTAGATACGCAGTATTTT
TRBJ2-5	TRBD1	TRBV10-3	-	CAISESQRGRETQYF	TGTGCCATCAGTGAGTCGCAGAGGGGGCGAGAGACCCAGTACTTC
TRBJ2-5	-	TRBV5-4	-	CASSWPQETQYF	TGTGCCAGCAGCTGGCCCCAAGAGACCCAGTACTTC
TRBJ1-2	-	TRBV10-2	many	CASSQGPGHTNGYTF	TGCGCCAGCAGCCAGGGACCGGGACACACTAATGGCTACACCTTC
TRBJ2-1	-	TRBV29-1	many	CSVEVAPTGRRFF	TGCAGCGTTGAAGTCGCCCCGACAGGGAGGCGGTTCTTC